This T cell receptor beta chain was obtained from a study of neoadjuvant anti-PD-1 for oral cavity cancer. Study results and limitations: With three patients per group, TCR findings need larger cohorts.

Of note for this clone: What it recognizes is unknown.

The CDR3 is 14 amino acids. V shed 6 bases and J 4 bases; nucleotides not matched to a gene: 7. The germline V gene encodes CDR1 MNHNS and CDR2 SASEGT. Specified time point: after neoadjuvant nivolumab, at surgical resection. These newly diagnosed stage II-IVA oral cavity squamous cell carcinoma patients had no prior systemic or radiation treatment. Analysis of PBMCs was direct, with no culture step. PBMC libraries mostly used 480 ng of input genomic DNA, with six replicates per sample. Using immunoSEQ multiplex PCR, the repertoire was profiled, and TCRdb retains in-frame clones only, with some absent. This table holds approximately 13,000 clones, approximately 74% found once.

The specimen was PBMCs, collected after nivolumab (anti-PD-1) treatment. The receptor was derived from a person aged 40 to 85 with oral cavity squamous cell carcinoma. The chain is built from TRBV6-1 and TRBJ2-3; TRBD1 matches 7 bases. CDR3 nucleotide sequence: TGTGCCAGCAGGATACGACAGGGCCCAGATACGCAGTATTTT. Its translation is CASRIRQGPDTQYF.